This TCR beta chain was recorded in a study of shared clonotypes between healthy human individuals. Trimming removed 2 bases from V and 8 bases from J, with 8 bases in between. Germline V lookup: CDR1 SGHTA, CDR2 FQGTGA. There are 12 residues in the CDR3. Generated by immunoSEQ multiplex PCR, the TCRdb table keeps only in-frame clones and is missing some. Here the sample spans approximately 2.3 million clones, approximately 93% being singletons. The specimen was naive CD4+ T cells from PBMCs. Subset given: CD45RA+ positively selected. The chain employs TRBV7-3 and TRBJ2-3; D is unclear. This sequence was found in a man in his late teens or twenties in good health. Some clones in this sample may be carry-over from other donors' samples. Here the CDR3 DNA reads TGTGCCAGCAGCTTAGGGCTGGGTACGCAGTATTTT. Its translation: CASSLGLGTQYF.